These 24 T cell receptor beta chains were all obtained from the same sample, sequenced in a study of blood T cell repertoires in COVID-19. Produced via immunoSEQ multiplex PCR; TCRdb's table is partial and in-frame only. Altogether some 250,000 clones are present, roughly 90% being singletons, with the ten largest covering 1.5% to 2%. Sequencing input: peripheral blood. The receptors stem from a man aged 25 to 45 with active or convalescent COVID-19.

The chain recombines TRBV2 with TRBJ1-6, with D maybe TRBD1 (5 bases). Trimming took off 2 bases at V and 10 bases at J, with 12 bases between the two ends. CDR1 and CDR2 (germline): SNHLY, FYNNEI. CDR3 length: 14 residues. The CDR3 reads CASSETTTASPLHF. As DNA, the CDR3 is TGTGCCAGCAGTGAAACTACGACAGCCTCACCCCTCCACTTT.

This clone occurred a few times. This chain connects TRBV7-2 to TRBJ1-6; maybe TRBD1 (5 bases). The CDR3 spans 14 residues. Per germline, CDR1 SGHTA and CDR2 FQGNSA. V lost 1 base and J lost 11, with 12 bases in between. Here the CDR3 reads CASSLVQDVAPLHF. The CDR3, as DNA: TGTGCCAGCAGCTTAGTACAGGACGTAGCACCCCTCCACTTT.

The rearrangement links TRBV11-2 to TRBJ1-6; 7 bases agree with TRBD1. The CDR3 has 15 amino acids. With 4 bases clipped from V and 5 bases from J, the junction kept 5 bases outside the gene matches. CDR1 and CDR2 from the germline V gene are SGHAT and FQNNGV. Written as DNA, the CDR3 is TGTGCCAGCAGCTCAACGGGACAGAATAATTCACCCCTCCACTTT. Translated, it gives CASSSTGQNNSPLHF.

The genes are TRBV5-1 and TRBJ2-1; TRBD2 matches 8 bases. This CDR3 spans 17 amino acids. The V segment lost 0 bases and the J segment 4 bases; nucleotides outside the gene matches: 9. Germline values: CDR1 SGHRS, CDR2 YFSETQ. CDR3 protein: CASSLAGAGGGYNEQFF. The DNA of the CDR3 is TGCGCCAGCAGCTTGGCCGGGGCTGGCGGGGGGTACAATGAGCAGTTCTTC.

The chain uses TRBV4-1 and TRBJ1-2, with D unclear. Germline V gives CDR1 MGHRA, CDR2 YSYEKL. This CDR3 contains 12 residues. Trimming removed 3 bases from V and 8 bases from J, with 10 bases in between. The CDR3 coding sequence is TGCGCCAGCAGCCACCTTACGCGCGGCTACACCTTC. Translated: CASSHLTRGYTF.

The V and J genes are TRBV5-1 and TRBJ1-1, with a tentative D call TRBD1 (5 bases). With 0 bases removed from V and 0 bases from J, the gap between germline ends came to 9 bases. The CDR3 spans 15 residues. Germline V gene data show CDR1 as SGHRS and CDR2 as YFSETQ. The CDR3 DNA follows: TGCGCCAGCAGCTTGGCCGCAGGGATGAACACTGAAGCTTTCTTT. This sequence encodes CASSLAAGMNTEAFF.

CDR3 amino acids: CASSLVGGANSPLHF. CDR3 DNA: TGTGCCAGCAGCTTAGTGGGTGGGGCAAATTCACCCCTCCACTTT. The gene calls are TRBV7-9 and TRBJ1-6; D might be TRBD1 (5 bases). With 1 base removed from V and 7 bases from J, the gap between germline ends came to 11 bases. The CDR3 runs 15 residues. Germline V gene sequence: CDR1 SEHNR, CDR2 FQNEAQ (reference sequence).

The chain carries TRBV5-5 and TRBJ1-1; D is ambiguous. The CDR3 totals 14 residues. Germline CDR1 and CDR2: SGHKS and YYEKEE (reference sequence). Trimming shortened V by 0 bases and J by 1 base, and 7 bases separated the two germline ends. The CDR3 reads CASSLANGNTEAFF. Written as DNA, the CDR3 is TGTGCCAGCAGCTTGGCCAACGGGAACACTGAAGCTTTCTTT.

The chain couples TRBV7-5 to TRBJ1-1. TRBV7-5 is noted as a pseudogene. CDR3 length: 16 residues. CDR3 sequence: CAAQEGKGRGSSEAFF. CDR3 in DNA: TGTGCCGCCCAAGAGGGTAAAGGGAGGGGAAGCTCTGAAGCTTTCTTT.

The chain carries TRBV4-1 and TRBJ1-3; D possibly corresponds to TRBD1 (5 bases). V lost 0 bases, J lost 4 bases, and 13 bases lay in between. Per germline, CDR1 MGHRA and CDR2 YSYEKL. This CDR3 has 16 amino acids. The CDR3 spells CASSQESGGYGNTIYF. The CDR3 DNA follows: TGCGCCAGCAGCCAAGAATCGGGGGGTTACGGAAACACCATATATTTT.

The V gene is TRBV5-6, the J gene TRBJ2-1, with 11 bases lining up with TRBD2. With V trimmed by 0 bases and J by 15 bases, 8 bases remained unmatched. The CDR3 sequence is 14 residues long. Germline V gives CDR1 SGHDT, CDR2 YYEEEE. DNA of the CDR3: TGTGCCAGCAGCTTGGGTGGTCTAGCGGGGGGACTGTTCTTC. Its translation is CASSLGGLAGGLFF. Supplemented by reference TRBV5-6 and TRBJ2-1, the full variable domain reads DAGVTQSPTHLIKTRGQQVTLRCSPKSGHDTVSWYQQALGQGPQFIFQYYEEEERQRGNFPDRFSGHQFPNYSSELNVNALLLGDSALYLCASSLGGLAGGLFFGPGTRLTVL.

Here the CDR3 reads CASSLGTGGTEAFF. The CDR3 coding sequence is TGCGCCAGCAGCTTAGGGACAGGGGGGACTGAAGCTTTCTTT. The chain couples TRBV5-1 to TRBJ1-1; 11 nucleotides align to TRBD1. The junction had 2 bases not matched to a gene; V was cut back by 2 bases and J by 5 bases. CDR3 length: 14 residues. Germline assignment: CDR1 SGHRS and CDR2 YFSETQ.

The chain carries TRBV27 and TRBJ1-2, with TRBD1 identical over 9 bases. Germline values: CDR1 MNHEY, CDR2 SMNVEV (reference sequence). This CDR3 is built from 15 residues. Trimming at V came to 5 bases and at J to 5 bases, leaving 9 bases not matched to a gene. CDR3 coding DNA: TGTGCCAGCAGTCCGGGACAGGGTGCCCGGTATGGCTACACCTTC. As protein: CASSPGQGARYGYTF.

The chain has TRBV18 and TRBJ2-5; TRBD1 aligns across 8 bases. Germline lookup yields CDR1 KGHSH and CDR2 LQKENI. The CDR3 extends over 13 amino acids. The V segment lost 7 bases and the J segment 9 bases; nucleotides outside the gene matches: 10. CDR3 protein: CASLGTGQPSQYF. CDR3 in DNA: TGTGCCAGCTTGGGGACAGGTCAGCCGTCCCAGTACTTC.

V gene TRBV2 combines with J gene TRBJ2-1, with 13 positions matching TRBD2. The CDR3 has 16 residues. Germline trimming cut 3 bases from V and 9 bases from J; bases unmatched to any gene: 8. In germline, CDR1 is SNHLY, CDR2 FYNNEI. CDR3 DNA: TGTGCCAGCAGTGAGTTGACTAGCGGGGGGCTAGGTGAGCAGTTCTTC. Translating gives CASSELTSGGLGEQFF.

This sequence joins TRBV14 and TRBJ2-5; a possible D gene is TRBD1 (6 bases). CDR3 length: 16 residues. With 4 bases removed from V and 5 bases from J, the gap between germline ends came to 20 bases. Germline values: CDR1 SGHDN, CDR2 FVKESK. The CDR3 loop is CASSPSGQGRVETQYF. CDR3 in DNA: TGTGCCAGCAGCCCCTCCGGGCAGGGGCGAGTGGAGACCCAGTACTTC.

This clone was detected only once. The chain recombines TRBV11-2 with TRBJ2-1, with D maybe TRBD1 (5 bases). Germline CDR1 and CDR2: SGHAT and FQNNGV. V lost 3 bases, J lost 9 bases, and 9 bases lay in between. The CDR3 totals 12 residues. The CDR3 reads CASSFQGTEQFF. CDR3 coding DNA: TGTGCCAGCAGCTTTCAGGGAACTGAGCAGTTCTTC.

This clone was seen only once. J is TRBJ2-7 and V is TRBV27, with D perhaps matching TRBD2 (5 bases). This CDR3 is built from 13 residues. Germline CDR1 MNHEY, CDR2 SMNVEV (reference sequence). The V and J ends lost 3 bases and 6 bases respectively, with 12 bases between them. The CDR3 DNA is TGTGCCAGCAGTTTGGTTGAGGGCAGCGAGCAGTACTTC. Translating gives CASSLVEGSEQYF.

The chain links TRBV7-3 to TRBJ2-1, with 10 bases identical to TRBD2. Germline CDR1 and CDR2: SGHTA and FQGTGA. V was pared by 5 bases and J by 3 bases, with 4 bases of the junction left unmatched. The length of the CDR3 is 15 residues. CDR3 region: CASSAGLAVYNEQFF. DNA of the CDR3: TGTGCCAGCAGCGCCGGACTAGCGGTCTACAATGAGCAGTTCTTC.

The chain's CDR3 is CAWSTRTGRNSPLHF. DNA for the CDR3: TGTGCCTGGAGTACTAGGACAGGAAGGAATTCACCCCTCCACTTT. This chain joins TRBV30 and TRBJ1-6; 7 positions match TRBD1. CDR3 length equals 15 residues. Germline V gene data show CDR1 as GTSNPN and CDR2 as SVGIG (reference sequence). V lost 2 bases to trimming and J lost 7 bases; unmatched junction nucleotides: 8.

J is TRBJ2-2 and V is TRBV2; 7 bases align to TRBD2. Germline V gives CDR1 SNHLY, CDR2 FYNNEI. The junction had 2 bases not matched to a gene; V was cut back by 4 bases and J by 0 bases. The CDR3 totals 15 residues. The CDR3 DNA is TGTGCCAGCAGTGGCGCGGGGGCGAACACCGGGGAGCTGTTTTTT. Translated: CASSGAGANTGELFF.

In DNA form, the CDR3 reads TGTGCCAGCAGCTCCCCCCGGGTCACTGAAGCTTTCTTT. Translated: CASSSPRVTEAFF. The gene calls are TRBV11-2 and TRBJ1-1; D unresolved. This CDR3 is built from 13 residues. CDR1 is SGHAT and CDR2 is FQNNGV in the germline V gene. V gave up 4 bases and J gave up 4 bases, with 10 bases separating them.

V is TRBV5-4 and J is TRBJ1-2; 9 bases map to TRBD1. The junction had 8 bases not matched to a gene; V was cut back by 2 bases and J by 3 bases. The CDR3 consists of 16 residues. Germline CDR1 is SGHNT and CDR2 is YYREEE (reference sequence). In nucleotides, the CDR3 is TGTGCCAGCAGCTTTCCTAGACAGGGGGAGGACTATGGCTACACCTTC. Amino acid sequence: CASSFPRQGEDYGYTF. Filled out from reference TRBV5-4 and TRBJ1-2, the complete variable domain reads ETGVTQSPTHLIKTRGQQVTLRCSSQSGHNTVSWYQQALGQGPQFIFQYYREEENGRGNFPPRFSGLQFPNYSSELNVNALELDDSALYLCASSFPRQGEDYGYTFGSGTRLTVV.

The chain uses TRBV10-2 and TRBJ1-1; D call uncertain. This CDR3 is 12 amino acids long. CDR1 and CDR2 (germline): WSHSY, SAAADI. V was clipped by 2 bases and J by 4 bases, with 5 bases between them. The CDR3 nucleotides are TGCGCCAGCAGTGAGAGAGGCACTGAAGCTTTCTTT. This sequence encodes CASSERGTEAFF.